This T cell receptor (beta chain) stems from a study of blood T cell repertoires in COVID-19. Study summary: The origin of the acute and convalescent COVID-19 samples was the United States, Italy and Spain.

In the study's own analysis: It was from reference gene primer amplification that nucleated cell counts were estimated. TCRdb keeps only in-frame clones here, not all; method: immunoSEQ multiplex PCR. The V and J calls and clone size come from that table; D and trimming were worked out from the DNA. Among about 370,000 clones, approximately 91% were seen once, and the ten largest hold 0.7% to 0.95%. Membership in each cohort depended on participant-reported clinical history. A case of COVID-19 had been met by exposed participants within 2 weeks before study entry. V dropped 6 bases and J dropped 4 bases, with 11 bases sitting between them. Looked up from germline, CDR1 is LNHDA and CDR2 is SQIVND (reference sequence). The length of the CDR3 is 13 residues.

The clonotype comes from a middle-aged woman who had been exposed to COVID-19. This sequence joins TRBV19 and TRBJ2-3, with D perhaps TRBD2 (6 bases). The source material was PBMCs or T cells enriched from blood (not recorded which). CDR3 amino acids: CASRWRGSDTQYF. The CDR3 DNA sequence: TGTGCCAGTAGGTGGCGGGGCTCAGATACGCAGTATTTT.